Presented here are 8 T cell receptor beta chains from one specimen sequenced in a study of T cell responses to AZD1222 COVID-19 vaccine. Method: immunoSEQ multiplex PCR; TCRdb's copy keeps in-frame clones and lacks some. Of about 140,000 clones listed, about 94% are singletons. The sequences come from peripheral blood, collected 28 days after the second AZD1222 dose. These receptors originate from an adult who received the AZD1222 COVID-19 vaccine.

This sequence joins TRBV27 and TRBJ2-7; 11 nucleotides line up with TRBD2. In germline, CDR1 is MNHEY, CDR2 SMNVEV (reference sequence). Trimming took 4 bases from V and 4 from J; bases not matched to a gene: 0. The CDR3 spans 13 residues. The CDR3, as DNA: TGTGCCAGCAGTTGGACTAGCGGGTACGAGCAGTACTTC. Protein: CASSWTSGYEQYF.

The rearrangement joins TRBV19 to TRBJ2-2; unclear D gene. Trimming pared 3 bases from V and 0 bases from J, leaving 8 bases between. The CDR3 contains 15 residues. Germline V gives CDR1 LNHDA, CDR2 SQIVND (reference sequence). This CDR3 is CASSISSANTGELFF. The DNA of the CDR3 is TGTGCCAGTAGTATTTCGTCAGCGAACACCGGGGAGCTGTTTTTT.

The chain carries TRBV25-1 and TRBJ1-4; D is uncertain. The germline CDR1 and CDR2 sequences are MGHDK and SYGVNS. The CDR3 is made up of 18 amino acids. Trimming left V 2 bases short and J 8 bases short, with 24 bases between. CDR3 DNA: TGTGCCAGCAGTGAAAGCGGGTCCCAGGCTGCGTTGAAAGAAAAACTGTTTTTT. It yields the protein CASSESGSQAALKEKLFF.

This clone was seen a single time. The rearrangement links TRBV19 to TRBJ1-1; maybe TRBD1 (6 bases). Trimming left V 3 bases short and J 5 bases short, with 16 bases between. CDR1 is LNHDA and CDR2 is SQIVND in the germline V gene (reference sequence). This CDR3 has 15 amino acids. CDR3 protein: CASSIGYRANTEAFF. CDR3 coding DNA: TGTGCCAGTAGTATCGGCTACAGGGCAAATACTGAAGCTTTCTTT. Filled out from reference TRBV19 and TRBJ1-1, the complete variable domain reads DGGITQSPKYLFRKEGQNVTLSCEQNLNHDAMYWYRQDPGQGLRLIYYSQIVNDFQKGDIAEGYSVSREKKESFPLTVTSAQKNPTAFYLCASSIGYRANTEAFFGQGTRLTVV.

V and J are TRBV5-4 and TRBJ2-5, with D unclear. Trimming shortened V by 3 bases and J by 1 base, and 16 bases separated the two germline ends. This CDR3 is 16 amino acids long. Germline V CDR1 and CDR2: SGHNT, YYREEE (reference sequence). The CDR3 protein is CASSSQTAVSQETQYF. CDR3 bases: TGTGCCAGCAGCTCGCAGACTGCGGTTTCCCAAGAGACCCAGTACTTC.

This clone was recorded once. This chain uses TRBV7-2 with TRBJ2-7; a weak D match, TRBD2 (6 bases). Germline-derived CDR1 and CDR2 are SGHTA and FQGNSA. Trimming shortened V by 4 bases and J by 2 bases, and 18 bases separated the two germline ends. CDR3 length: 16 residues. CDR3 residues: CASSSASTSIPYEQYF. DNA for the CDR3: TGTGCCAGCAGCTCCGCCTCTACTAGCATTCCCTACGAGCAGTACTTC.

This sequence joins TRBV24-1 and TRBJ1-4; TRBD1 might be the D (5 bases). Looked up from germline, CDR1 is KGHDR and CDR2 is SFDVKD. V dropped 4 bases and J dropped 6 bases, with 17 bases sitting between them. The CDR3 spans 16 residues. In DNA form, the CDR3 reads TGTGCCACCAGTGAACTGGCAGGGAGTTTTTATGAAAAACTGTTTTTT. Translation gives CATSELAGSFYEKLFF.

This clone was counted between two and nine times. The CDR3 region has the DNA TGTGCCAGCCGTCGCGGAAATCGGTACACTGAAGCTTTCTTT. Its translation is CASRRGNRYTEAFF. The chain is built from TRBV5-8 and TRBJ1-1; no clear D gene. The CDR3 extends over 14 amino acids. Between the trimmed V and J ends, which lost 7 bases and 3 bases, there was a span of 16 bases. In germline, CDR1 is SGHTS, CDR2 YDEGEE. Full variable domain (remainder filled in from reference TRBV5-8 and TRBJ1-1): EAGVTQSPTHLIKTRGQQATLRCSPISGHTSVYWYQQALGLGLQFLLWYDEGEERNRGNFPPRFSGRQFPNYSSELNVNALELEDSALYLCASRRGNRYTEAFFGQGTRLTVV.